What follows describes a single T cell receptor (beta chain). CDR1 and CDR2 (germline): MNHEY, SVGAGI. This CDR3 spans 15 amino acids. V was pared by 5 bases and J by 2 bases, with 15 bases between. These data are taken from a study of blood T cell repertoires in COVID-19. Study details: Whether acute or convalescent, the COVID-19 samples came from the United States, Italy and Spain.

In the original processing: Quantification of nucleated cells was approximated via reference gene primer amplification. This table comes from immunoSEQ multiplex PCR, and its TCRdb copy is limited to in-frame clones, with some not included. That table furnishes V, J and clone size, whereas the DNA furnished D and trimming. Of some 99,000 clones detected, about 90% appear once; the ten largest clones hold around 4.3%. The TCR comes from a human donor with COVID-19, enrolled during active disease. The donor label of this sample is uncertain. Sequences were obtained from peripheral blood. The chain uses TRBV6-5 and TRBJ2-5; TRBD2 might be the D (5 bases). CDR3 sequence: CASSTGLHVQETQYF. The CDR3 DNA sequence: TGTGCCAGCAGTACTGGACTCCACGTACAAGAGACCCAGTACTTC.